This T cell receptor beta chain derives from a study of blood T cell repertoires in COVID-19. Trimming left V 5 bases short and J 1 base short, with 18 bases between. The germline V gene has CDR1 SGHTA and CDR2 FQGTGA. The CDR3 runs 17 residues. Sequenced by immunoSEQ multiplex PCR; TCRdb stores in-frame clones only, minus some. The sample carries 400,000 to 450,000 clones, less than 95% recorded once. Source material: PBMCs or T cells enriched from blood (not recorded which). The clonotype comes from a man aged 18 to 35 who had recovered from COVID-19. This chain connects TRBV7-3 to TRBJ2-1; D gene unclear. CDR3 protein: CASSKNSLDGSYNEQFF. CDR3 bases: TGTGCCAGCAGCAAGAATTCGCTCGACGGGTCCTACAATGAGCAGTTCTTC.